This T cell receptor beta chain was sequenced during a study of T cell changes during pregnancy in multiple sclerosis. The CDR3 is 14 amino acids. Germline V lookup: CDR1 SGHTA, CDR2 FQGTGA. V was clipped by 8 bases and J by 1 base; unmatched bases: 6. The protocol was immunoSEQ multiplex PCR, while the TCRdb copy is restricted to in-frame clones and leaves out a portion. The sample has tens of thousands of clones; approximately 90% are singletons. This rearrangement joins TRBV7-3 to TRBJ2-5; 8 bases are a match to TRBD2. The sequencing used peripheral blood, collected in the third trimester of pregnancy. The clonotype comes from a female donor with multiple sclerosis, enrolled in a pregnancy study. CDR3 loop: CASASSGGQETQYF. DNA for the CDR3: TGTGCCAGCGCTTCCAGCGGGGGCCAAGAGACCCAGTACTTC.